A selection of T cell receptor beta chains follows, all from one sample in a study of blood T cell repertoires in COVID-19. Clones were read by immunoSEQ multiplex PCR, and TCRdb kept only the in-frame ones, dropping some. The sample includes roughly 130,000 clones, under 85% of them seen just once. The specimen was peripheral blood. Receptor source: a man in his forties or fifties with active or convalescent COVID-19. Both conserved end residues are part of each CDR3. The D gene is left open where the match is weak. The size field is filled for only some rows; it gives once, few, many or a size class.

TGCGCCAGCAGCTTGTCGCTAGCGGGCACCGGGGAGCTGTTTTTT CASSLSLAGTGELFF TRBV5-1 TRBD2 TRBJ2-2 -
TGTGCCAGCTTCGGGGGGACGGTGAACACTGAAGCTTTCTTT CASFGGTVNTEAFF TRBV18 - TRBJ1-1 -
TGCGCCAGCAGCCAAGAAGTAGATAACTATGGCTACACCTTC CASSQEVDNYGYTF TRBV4-3 - TRBJ1-2 -
TGTGCCAGCAGCGTAGGAGGGGGGGCTCAATCACCCCTCCACTTT CASSVGGGAQSPLHF TRBV9 - TRBJ1-6 -
TGTGCCAGCAGCAAGGTAGGGAGTGTGCAGTATTTT CASSKVGSVQYF TRBV21-1 - TRBJ2-3 -
TGTGCCAGCAGCGCGCAGAGGGCCATGAACACTGAAGCTTTCTTT CASSAQRAMNTEAFF TRBV7-2 - TRBJ1-1 -
TGTGCCAGCAGTGAGGGGCAGGGCGGATCACCCCTCCACTTT CASSEGQGGSPLHF TRBV2 - TRBJ1-6 -
TGTGCCAGCAGCCAAGAGCGGACTAGCGGGGGTGGGGCCAACGTCCTGACTTTC CASSQERTSGGGANVLTF TRBV4-2 TRBD2 TRBJ2-6 few
TGTGCCAGCAGTACCACGGGGGGGAATGAGCAGACCCAGTACTTC CASSTTGGNEQTQYF TRBV6-5 TRBD2 TRBJ2-5 -
TGTGCCATTTCTAGCGGGGATTGGGATACGCAGTATTTT CAISSGDWDTQYF TRBV6-5 TRBD2 TRBJ2-3 -
TGTGCCTGGAGTTGGGGGGACCAAGAGACCCAGTACTTC CAWSWGDQETQYF TRBV30 - TRBJ2-5 -
TGTGCCAGTGAGGGCGACGGGGCCAACGTCCTGACTTTC CASEGDGANVLTF TRBV19 - TRBJ2-6 once
TGTGCCAGCAGCTTAGGTATCGCAGTCCAAGAGACCCAGTACTTC CASSLGIAVQETQYF TRBV7-3 - TRBJ2-5 -
TGTGCCAGCTCACGACCGACAGGCACAGATACGCAGTATTTT CASSRPTGTDTQYF TRBV18 - TRBJ2-3 -
TGTGCCAGCAGCTCGTTAGCGGGGGGCCGGGGGGAGACCCAGTACTTC CASSSLAGGRGETQYF TRBV11-3 TRBD2 TRBJ2-5 -
TGTGCCAGCAGCTTAGAGGGCGGGGGCTATCACAATGAGCAGTTCTTC CASSLEGGGYHNEQFF TRBV7-9 - TRBJ2-1 once
TGTGCCAGCAGCCCAATCCGGGGGAGTGGGACAGATACGCAGTATTTT CASSPIRGSGTDTQYF TRBV11-2 - TRBJ2-3 -